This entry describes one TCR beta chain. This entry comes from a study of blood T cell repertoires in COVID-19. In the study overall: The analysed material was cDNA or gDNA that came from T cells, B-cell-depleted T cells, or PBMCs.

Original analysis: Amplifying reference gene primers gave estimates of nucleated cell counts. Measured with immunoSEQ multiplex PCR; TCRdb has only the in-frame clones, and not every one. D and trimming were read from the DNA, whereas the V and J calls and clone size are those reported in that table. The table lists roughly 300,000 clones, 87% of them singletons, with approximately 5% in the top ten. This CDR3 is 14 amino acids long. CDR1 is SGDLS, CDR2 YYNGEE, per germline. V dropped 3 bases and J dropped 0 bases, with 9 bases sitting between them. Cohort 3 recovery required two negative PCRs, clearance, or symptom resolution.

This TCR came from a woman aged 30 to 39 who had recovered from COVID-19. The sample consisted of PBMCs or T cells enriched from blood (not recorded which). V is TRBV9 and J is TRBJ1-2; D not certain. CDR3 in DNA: TGTGCCAGCAGCGATTTGAGTGCTAACTATGGCTACACCTTC. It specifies CASSDLSANYGYTF.